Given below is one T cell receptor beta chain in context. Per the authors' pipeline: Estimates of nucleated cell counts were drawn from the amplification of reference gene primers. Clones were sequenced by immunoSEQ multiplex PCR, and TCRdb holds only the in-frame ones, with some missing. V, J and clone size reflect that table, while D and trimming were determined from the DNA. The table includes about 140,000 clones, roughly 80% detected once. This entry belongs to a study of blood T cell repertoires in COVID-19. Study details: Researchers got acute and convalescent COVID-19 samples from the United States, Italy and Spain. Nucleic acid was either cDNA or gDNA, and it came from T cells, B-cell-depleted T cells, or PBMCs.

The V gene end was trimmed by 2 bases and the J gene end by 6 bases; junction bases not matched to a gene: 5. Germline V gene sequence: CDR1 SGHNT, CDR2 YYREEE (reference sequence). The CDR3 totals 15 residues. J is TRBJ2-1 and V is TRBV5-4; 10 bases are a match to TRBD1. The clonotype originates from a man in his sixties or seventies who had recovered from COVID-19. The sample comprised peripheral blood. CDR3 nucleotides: TGTGCCAGCAGCTTAGGGACAGGGGATGGCAATGAGCAGTTCTTC. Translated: CASSLGTGDGNEQFF.